This T cell receptor beta chain was captured by sequencing in a study of Tregs in tolerant kidney transplant recipients. Sequenced by immunoSEQ multiplex PCR; TCRdb stores in-frame clones only, minus some. Altogether about 240,000 clones are present, roughly four fifths being singletons, with the ten largest covering roughly 0.67%. Regarding the study as a whole: The most relevant donor-specific Treg TCRbeta repertoire apparently came from expansion with activated donor B cells.

Germline-derived CDR1 and CDR2 are KGHSH and LQKENI. Trimming took 1 base from V and 7 from J; bases not matched to a gene: 6. The CDR3 contains 15 residues. As concerns this clone: Its antigen is currently unknown.

This chain connects TRBV18 to TRBJ2-7, with TRBD1 identical over 11 bases. The sequence came from a human donor in good health. The sample comprised CD4+ T cells from blood. Written as DNA, the CDR3 is TGTGCCAGCTCACCACTGGACAGGGGGCTCAGTGAGCAGTACTTC. Residues: CASSPLDRGLSEQYF.